The clone carrying this T cell receptor beta chain was detected only a few times. The sample is drawn from a study of blood T cell repertoires in COVID-19. Original methodology: Researchers report that nucleated cell counts were estimated from reference gene primer amplification. Sequenced by immunoSEQ multiplex PCR; TCRdb stores in-frame clones only, minus some. For V, J and clone size, that table is used; D and trimming come from the DNA. Of 150,000 to 200,000 clones listed, around nine tenths are singletons. The clonotype was recovered from a woman of 80 years or more with COVID-19, enrolled during active disease. Source material: peripheral blood.

The chain's CDR3 is CASSQGGFRGWHYNQPQHF. CDR3 nucleotides: TGTGCCAGCAGCCAGGGAGGGTTCCGAGGATGGCACTACAATCAGCCCCAGCATTTT. The J gene is TRBJ1-5, the V gene TRBV28; tentative D call: TRBD1 (5 bases). CDR1 is MDHEN and CDR2 is SYDVKM in the germline V gene. The V and J ends lost 6 bases and 3 bases respectively, with 27 bases between them. The CDR3 length is 19 residues.